The 31 T cell receptor beta chains below were found in one sample sequenced in a study of T cell responses to AZD1222 COVID-19 vaccine. Sequenced by immunoSEQ multiplex PCR; TCRdb stores in-frame clones only, minus some. The data hold roughly 150,000 clones, with around 94% observed a single time. Sequencing used peripheral blood, obtained 28 days after the second AZD1222 dose. Receptors originate from an adult who received the AZD1222 COVID-19 vaccine.

The gene calls are TRBV7-2 and TRBJ2-1; 10 nucleotides line up with TRBD1. CDR1 is SGHTA, CDR2 FQGNSA, per germline. CDR3 length equals 14 residues. V was clipped by 3 bases and J by 8 bases; unmatched bases: 4. The CDR3: CASSFLTGGDEQFF. The CDR3 coding sequence is TGTGCCAGCAGCTTCCTGACAGGGGGCGATGAGCAGTTCTTC.

About this clone: The sample contains more than one DNA sequence encoding this CDR3. The V and J genes are TRBV6-5 and TRBJ1-5; D not certain. Per germline, CDR1 MNHEY and CDR2 SVGAGI. Trimming cost V 7 bases and J 1 base, with 8 bases left between them. The CDR3 is made up of 13 amino acids. The CDR3 region has the DNA TGTGCCAGCAAGGTGGACAGCAATCAGCCCCAGCATTTT. Protein: CASKVDSNQPQHF.

The rearrangement uses TRBV6-5 and TRBJ2-1; D remains ambiguous. V was shortened by 5 bases and J by 5 bases, with 7 bases between the two germline ends. The CDR3 spans 12 residues. In germline, CDR1 is MNHEY, CDR2 SVGAGI. CDR3 protein: CASSQPHNEQFF. DNA of the CDR3: TGTGCCAGCAGTCAACCCCACAATGAGCAGTTCTTC.

The V call is TRBV7-2, the J call TRBJ2-3; a weak D match, TRBD2 (6 bases). The CDR3 extends over 14 amino acids. Trimming took off 6 bases at V and 5 bases at J, with 15 bases between the two ends. Germline V gene sequence: CDR1 SGHTA, CDR2 FQGNSA. The CDR3 nucleotides are TGTGCCAGCAGGCTAGCGTCCGGGGGAGATACGCAGTATTTT. It encodes CASRLASGGDTQYF.

V is TRBV19 and J is TRBJ1-2, with 9 bases that match TRBD1. CDR3 size: 15 residues. Trimming removed 5 bases from V and 4 bases from J; junction bases left unmatched: 8. CDR1 LNHDA and CDR2 SQIVND come from the germline V gene (reference sequence). The CDR3 protein is CASSVSGTGLYGYTF. CDR3 nucleotides: TGTGCCAGTAGTGTCTCCGGGACAGGGCTCTATGGCTACACCTTC.

The J gene is TRBJ1-3, the V gene TRBV10-1; D remains unclear. With 9 bases removed from V and 1 base from J, the gap between germline ends came to 10 bases. There are 13 residues in the CDR3. The germline gives CDR1 WNHNN, CDR2 SYGVQD (reference sequence). The CDR3 coding sequence is TGCGCCAGTTCACGGGGATCTGGAAACACCATATATTTT. Translating it yields CASSRGSGNTIYF.

The genes are TRBV5-4 and TRBJ2-5; TRBD2 matches 7 bases. The CDR3 has 12 residues. The V gene's germline CDR1 is SGHNT and CDR2 YYREEE (reference sequence). Losses at the gene ends were 3 bases for V and 5 bases for J; bases not matched to a gene: 1. CDR3 nucleotides: TGTGCCAGCAGCTGGGGGGGGGAGACCCAGTACTTC. Its protein product is CASSWGGETQYF.

This sequence joins TRBV7-9 and TRBJ2-1; 10 bases are a match to TRBD2. The V and J ends lost 4 bases and 7 bases, in that order; junction bases with no gene match: 13. This CDR3 contains 17 residues. Germline V lookup: CDR1 SEHNR, CDR2 FQNEAQ (reference sequence). The CDR3 here is CASSYQREGPRGNEQFF. The DNA of the CDR3 is TGTGCCAGCAGCTACCAGCGGGAGGGGCCTCGGGGGAATGAGCAGTTCTTC.

This chain links TRBV6-5 with TRBJ2-2, with 8 bases identical to TRBD2. This CDR3 region has 15 residues. With V trimmed by 4 bases and J by 2 bases, 3 bases remained unmatched. The germline V gene has CDR1 MNHEY and CDR2 SVGAGI. CDR3 DNA: TGTGCCAGCAGTTCACTAGCGGTCAACACCGGGGAGCTGTTTTTT. Translation: CASSSLAVNTGELFF.

The gene calls are TRBV28 and TRBJ2-1; D possibly matches TRBD1 or TRBD2 (5 bases each). Germline assignment: CDR1 MDHEN and CDR2 SYDVKM. Trimming took 8 bases from V and 7 from J, leaving 24 bases between them. The CDR3 extends over 16 amino acids. CDR3 in amino acids: CASDGATGTSGNEQFF. The CDR3 DNA reads TGTGCCAGCGACGGAGCGACGGGGACCTCCGGGAATGAGCAGTTCTTC. The full variable domain, its missing parts supplied by reference TRBV28 and TRBJ2-1, is DVKVTQSSRYLVKRTGEKVFLECVQDMDHENMFWYRQDPGLGLRLIYFSYDVKMKEKGDIPEGYSVSREKKERFSLILESASTNQTSMYLCASDGATGTSGNEQFFGPGTRLTVL.

The V call is TRBV5-4, the J call TRBJ2-7; D remains ambiguous. Trimming removed 1 base from V and 4 bases from J, with 18 bases in between. Germline CDR1 reads SGHNT; CDR2 reads YYREEE (reference sequence). The CDR3 spans 16 residues. DNA for the CDR3: TGTGCCAGCAGCTTGTCGGTGGGCCCGACATCTTACGAGCAGTACTTC. Translation: CASSLSVGPTSYEQYF.

The V call is TRBV28, the J call TRBJ2-7; D is undetermined. The CDR3 has 13 amino acids. V gave up 6 bases and J gave up 6 bases, with 15 bases separating them. Germline values: CDR1 MDHEN, CDR2 SYDVKM. The CDR3 spells CASSTQPRPEQYF. The CDR3 DNA reads as TGTGCCAGCAGCACTCAACCTCGTCCCGAGCAGTACTTC.

The rearrangement uses TRBV6-2 or TRBV6-3 and TRBJ2-5; no clear D. The germline gives CDR1 MNHEY, CDR2 SVGEGT. V lost 0 bases, J lost 4 bases, and 9 bases lay in between. The CDR3 length is 14 residues. Here the CDR3 DNA reads TGTGCCAGCAGTTACTCATGGGGTGGAGAGACCCAGTACTTC. Protein: CASSYSWGGETQYF.

The V and J genes are TRBV7-9 and TRBJ1-2; 7 positions match TRBD1. Germline lookup yields CDR1 SEHNR and CDR2 FQNEAQ (reference sequence). V lost 5 bases, J lost 5 bases, and 8 bases stayed unmatched. There are 14 residues in the CDR3. The CDR3 is CASSPLDRQYGYTF. CDR3 nucleotides: TGTGCCAGCAGCCCACTGGACAGGCAATATGGCTACACCTTC. Looking up the rest from reference TRBV7-9 and TRBJ1-2 gives the full variable domain: DTGVSQNPRHKITKRGQNVTFRCDPISEHNRLYWYRQTLGQGPEFLTYFQNEAQLEKSRLLSDRFSAERPKGSFSTLEIQRTEQGDSAMYLCASSPLDRQYGYTFGSGTRLTVV.

The gene calls are TRBV7-6 and TRBJ2-2; D is uncertain. Germline values: CDR1 SGHVS, CDR2 FNYEAQ. This CDR3 comprises 13 residues. V shed 5 bases and J shed 2 bases, with 6 bases lying between them. This CDR3 reads CASSRVNTGELFF. CDR3 coding DNA: TGTGCCAGCAGCCGAGTTAACACCGGGGAGCTGTTTTTT.

The rearrangement links TRBV5-3 to TRBJ1-5; the D is unclear. TRBV5-3 is treated as an ORF (open reading frame) with a function not yet certain. The CDR3 spans 16 residues. With 7 bases removed from V and 3 bases from J, the gap between germline ends came to 20 bases. CDR3 sequence reads: CARPLGVGWNNQPQHF. The CDR3, as DNA: TGTGCCAGACCGCTCGGGGTGGGCTGGAACAATCAGCCCCAGCATTTT.

This clone was observed a few times. This chain joins TRBV12-3 or TRBV12-4 and TRBJ1-2, with D unresolved. This CDR3 spans 11 amino acids. Deletions cut 6 bases from V and 1 base from J, with 3 bases between. The CDR3, as DNA: TGTGCCAGCAGATTTAACTATGGCTACACCTTC. Translating gives CASRFNYGYTF.

The V gene is TRBV30, the J gene TRBJ1-6; 7 bases match TRBD1. CDR1 GTSNPN and CDR2 SVGIG come from the germline V gene (reference sequence). This CDR3 has 13 amino acids. V lost 5 bases to trimming and J lost 13 bases; unmatched junction nucleotides: 11. The CDR3 DNA reads TGTGCCTGGGTAGGACAGGCCCTGTCGCCCCTCCACTTT. It specifies CAWVGQALSPLHF.

The chain is built from TRBV6-5 and TRBJ2-1, with TRBD2 matching 11 bases. Germline CDR1 MNHEY, CDR2 SVGAGI. There are 15 residues in the CDR3. V was clipped by 4 bases and J by 2 bases; unmatched bases: 1. The CDR3 reads CASSWGLAAYNEQFF. Here the CDR3 DNA reads TGTGCCAGCAGTTGGGGACTAGCGGCCTACAATGAGCAGTTCTTC.

The chain couples TRBV30 to TRBJ2-7, with TRBD1 matching 7 bases. V shed 3 bases and J 3 bases; nucleotides not matched to a gene: 5. The CDR3 consists of 13 residues. Germline V CDR1 and CDR2: GTSNPN, SVGIG (reference sequence). This chain's CDR3 is CAWRESGGYEQYF. The CDR3 DNA reads TGTGCCTGGAGAGAGTCAGGGGGCTACGAGCAGTACTTC.

This clone has more than one count but fewer than ten. The V call is TRBV24-1, the J call TRBJ1-1; D may be TRBD1 (6 bases). The CDR3 has 15 amino acids. Germline-derived CDR1 and CDR2 are KGHDR and SFDVKD. V was clipped by 2 bases and J by 1 base, with 10 bases between them. The CDR3 reads CATSDSQGWNTEAFF. The CDR3 DNA follows: TGTGCCACCAGTGATTCACAGGGATGGAACACTGAAGCTTTCTTT.

The genes are TRBV19 and TRBJ2-7, with D perhaps matching TRBD2 (7 bases). Between the trimmed V and J ends, which lost 5 bases and 3 bases, there was a span of 20 bases. The CDR3 has 16 amino acids. CDR1 and CDR2 (germline): LNHDA, SQIVND (reference sequence). The CDR3 region is CASSPSGGGSIYEQYF. CDR3 DNA: TGTGCCAGTAGTCCCTCGGGGGGCGGGAGCATCTACGAGCAGTACTTC.

The chain recombines TRBV6-5 with TRBJ1-6; the D gene is possibly TRBD1 (6 bases). V was pared by 0 bases and J by 12 bases, with 9 bases between. CDR1 MNHEY and CDR2 SVGAGI come from the germline V gene. The CDR3 contains 13 residues. CDR3 sequence: CASSYSRQEPLHF. CDR3 sequence (DNA): TGTGCCAGCAGTTACTCGAGACAGGAACCCCTCCACTTT.

A single count supports this clone. The gene calls are TRBV9 and TRBJ2-6; D may be TRBD2 (7 bases). The CDR3 runs to 15 residues. The germline CDR1 and CDR2 sequences are SGDLS and YYNGEE. Trimming took off 3 bases at V and 5 bases at J, with 12 bases between the two ends. As DNA, the CDR3 is TGTGCCAGCAGCGATACGGGGGGCAGGGCCAACGTCCTGACTTTC. Encoded protein: CASSDTGGRANVLTF.

In DNA form, the CDR3 reads TGTGCCAGCAGTTTAGGGCCAGAAAATTCACCCCTCCACTTT. This codes for CASSLGPENSPLHF. The J gene is TRBJ1-6, the V gene TRBV28, with D hard to call. Germline values: CDR1 MDHEN, CDR2 SYDVKM. This CDR3 is built from 14 residues. The V end lost 2 bases, the J end lost 7 bases, and 9 bases lay between the germline ends.

The chain couples TRBV7-9 to TRBJ2-7; perhaps TRBD1 as D (5 bases). CDR3 length: 13 amino acids. Per germline, CDR1 SEHNR and CDR2 FQNEAQ (reference sequence). V lost 1 base, J lost 6 bases, and 10 bases lay in between. CDR3 residues: CASSLVDSGEQYF. DNA of the CDR3: TGTGCCAGCAGCTTAGTTGACAGTGGCGAGCAGTACTTC.

V is TRBV27 and J is TRBJ1-4; D is uncertain. V dropped 5 bases and J dropped 6 bases, with 13 bases sitting between them. This CDR3 comprises 14 residues. The germline gives CDR1 MNHEY, CDR2 SMNVEV (reference sequence). The CDR3 nucleotides read TGTGCCAGCAGTAACACCGCCGTCCATGAAAAACTGTTTTTT. Its protein product is CASSNTAVHEKLFF.

The genes are TRBV20-1 and TRBJ2-5; 9 bases match TRBD2. The CDR3 totals 15 residues. V shed 3 bases, J shed 2 bases, and the junction held 7 bases outside the gene matches. Germline values: CDR1 DFQATT, CDR2 SNEGSKA (reference sequence). This CDR3 reads CSASVASGVQETQYF. In DNA, the CDR3 is TGCAGTGCTAGTGTAGCTAGCGGGGTGCAAGAGACCCAGTACTTC.

This chain connects TRBV7-2 to TRBJ2-7; 9 nucleotides align to TRBD1. J was trimmed by 7 bases and V by 3 bases; bases with no gene match: 4. Germline-derived CDR1 and CDR2 are SGHTA and FQGNSA. The CDR3 runs to 13 residues. The CDR3: CASSFPTGGEQYF. For the CDR3, the DNA is TGTGCCAGCAGCTTCCCGACAGGGGGAGAGCAGTACTTC.

This chain links TRBV6-5 with TRBJ1-6; the match to TRBD1 covers 8 bases. The germline V gene encodes CDR1 MNHEY and CDR2 SVGAGI. J gave up 7 bases and V 3 bases, and 5 bases lay outside the gene matches. The CDR3 has 15 amino acids. The CDR3 is CASSYGQGLNSPLHF. The CDR3 nucleotides read TGTGCCAGCAGTTATGGACAGGGTTTAAATTCACCCCTCCACTTT.

The chain is built from TRBV29-1 and TRBJ2-3; D is unresolved. Germline loops: CDR1 SQVTM, CDR2 ANQGSEA. This CDR3 has 11 residues. V was clipped by 6 bases and J by 1 base, with 5 bases between them. CDR3 nucleotides: TGCAGCGTCCACGGCACAGATACGCAGTATTTT. Translated: CSVHGTDTQYF.